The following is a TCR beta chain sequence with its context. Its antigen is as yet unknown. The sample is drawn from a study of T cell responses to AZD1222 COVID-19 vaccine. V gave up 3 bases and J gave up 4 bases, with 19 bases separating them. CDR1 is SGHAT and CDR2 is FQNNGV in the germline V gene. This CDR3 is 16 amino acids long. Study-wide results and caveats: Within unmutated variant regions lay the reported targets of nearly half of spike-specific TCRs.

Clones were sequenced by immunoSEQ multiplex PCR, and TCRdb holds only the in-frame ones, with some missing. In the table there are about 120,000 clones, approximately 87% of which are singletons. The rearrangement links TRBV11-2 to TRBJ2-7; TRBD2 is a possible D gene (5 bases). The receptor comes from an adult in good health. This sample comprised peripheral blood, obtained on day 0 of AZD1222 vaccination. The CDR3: CASSFFQRGYVYEQYF. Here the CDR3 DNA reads TGTGCCAGCAGCTTTTTTCAACGGGGTTACGTGTACGAGCAGTACTTC.